This T cell receptor (beta chain) derives from a study of control samples from healthy donors and cancer patients. This CDR3 has 13 residues. V shed 3 bases and J shed 1 base, with 9 bases lying between them. Germline CDR1 and CDR2: DFQATT and SNEGSKA (reference sequence). This table comes from immunoSEQ multiplex PCR, and its TCRdb copy is limited to in-frame clones, with some not included. The sample contains approximately 160,000 clones, roughly 90% of which appear only once. This chain connects TRBV20-1 to TRBJ1-2; possible D gene TRBD1, 5 bases. Sequenced material: blood. The TCR was taken from a woman aged 25-40 years in good health. CDR3 region: CSASKGHNYGYTF. DNA for the CDR3: TGCAGTGCTAGTAAAGGACATAACTATGGCTACACCTTC.